Listed here are 5 T cell receptor beta chains from one sample, sequenced in a study of control samples from healthy donors and cancer patients. Profiling relied on immunoSEQ multiplex PCR, and the TCRdb table lists in-frame clones only, not all of them. The sample lists approximately 110,000 clones; approximately 90% were seen once. The sequenced sample consisted of blood. Receptors originate from a woman aged 45-60 years in good health.

V is TRBV9 and J is TRBJ2-2; 13 bases are shared with TRBD2. The J segment lost 6 bases and the V segment lost 3 bases, leaving 20 bases of the junction unmatched. This CDR3 has 21 amino acids. Germline V gene data show CDR1 as SGDLS and CDR2 as YYNGEE. The CDR3 DNA reads TGTGCCAGCAGCGCACCCTGGGCAACTAGCGGGAGGGCCGGGGGCGCCGGGGAGCTGTTTTTT. It translates to CASSAPWATSGRAGGAGELFF.

This chain links TRBV16 with TRBJ2-7, with 8 bases matching TRBD1. J was trimmed by 1 base and V by 4 bases; bases with no gene match: 6. Germline assignment: CDR1 KGHSY and CDR2 FQNENV. The CDR3 runs 15 residues. CDR3: CASSLPTGVSYEQYF. As DNA, the CDR3 is TGTGCCAGCAGCCTCCCGACAGGGGTTTCCTACGAGCAGTACTTC.

This clone was observed a handful of times. The genes are TRBV2 and TRBJ1-4, with a tentative D call TRBD1 (5 bases). CDR3 size: 15 residues. V was cut by 2 bases and J by 7 bases, with 14 bases left in between. Germline-derived CDR1 and CDR2 are SNHLY and FYNNEI. CDR3 DNA sequence: TGTGCCAGCAGTGAAAATCAGGGAATAAGTGAAAAACTGTTTTTT. This translates into CASSENQGISEKLFF.

J is TRBJ2-1 and V is TRBV9; D uncertain. Trimming left V 3 bases short and J 9 bases short, with 10 bases between. CDR1 is SGDLS, CDR2 YYNGEE, per germline. The CDR3 has 12 residues. In DNA, the CDR3 is TGTGCCAGCAGCGGTTTCGCCACTGAGCAGTTCTTC. Protein: CASSGFATEQFF.

The CDR3: CASNPGAGAREQYF. The CDR3 bases are TGTGCCAGTAATCCCGGGGCCGGGGCTCGAGAGCAGTACTTC. The gene calls are TRBV19 and TRBJ2-7; perhaps D is TRBD1 or TRBD2 (5 bases each). The CDR3 has 14 amino acids. The germline gives CDR1 LNHDA, CDR2 SQIVND (reference sequence). Trimming took 7 bases from V and 7 from J, leaving 20 bases between them.